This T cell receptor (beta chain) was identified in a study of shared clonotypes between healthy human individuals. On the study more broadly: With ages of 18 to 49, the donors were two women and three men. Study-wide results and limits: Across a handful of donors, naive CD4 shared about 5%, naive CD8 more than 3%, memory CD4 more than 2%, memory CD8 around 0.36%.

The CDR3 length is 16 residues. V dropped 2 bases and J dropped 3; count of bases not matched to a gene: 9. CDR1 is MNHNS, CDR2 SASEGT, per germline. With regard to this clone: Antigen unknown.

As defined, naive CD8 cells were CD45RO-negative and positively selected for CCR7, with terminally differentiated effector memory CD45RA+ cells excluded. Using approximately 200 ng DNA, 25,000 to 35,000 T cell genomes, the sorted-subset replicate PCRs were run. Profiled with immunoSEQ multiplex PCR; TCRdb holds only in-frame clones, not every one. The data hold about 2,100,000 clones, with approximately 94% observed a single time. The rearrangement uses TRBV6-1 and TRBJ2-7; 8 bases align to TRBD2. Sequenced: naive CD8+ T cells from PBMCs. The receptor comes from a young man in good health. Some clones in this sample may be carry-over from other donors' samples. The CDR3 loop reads CASSERVAGRYYEQYF. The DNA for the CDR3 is TGTGCCAGCAGTGAACGGGTAGCGGGACGATACTACGAGCAGTACTTC.